This is a list of T cell receptor beta chains from one sample in a study of blood T cell repertoires in COVID-19. The assay was immunoSEQ multiplex PCR, and TCRdb's table has in-frame clones only and misses some. The repertoire holds 200,000 to 300,000 clones, with roughly 79% as singletons. Input material: peripheral blood. The receptor set was obtained from a woman of 80 years or more with COVID-19, enrolled during active disease. Each CDR3 is given with its conserved first and last residue. D genes are given only for firm matches. Not all rows give a size; the values are once, few, many and, for expanded clones, a class.

abundance | d_gene | j_gene | v_gene | CDR3aa | CDR3nt
. | . | TRBJ2-7 | TRBV7-9 | CASSADISSYEQYF | TGTGCCAGCAGCGCGGACATAAGCTCCTACGAGCAGTACTTC
. | TRBD1 | TRBJ2-5 | TRBV7-2 | CASSPGDRGGETQYF | TGTGCCAGCAGCCCGGGGGACAGGGGAGGGGAGACCCAGTACTTC
once | . | TRBJ1-6 | TRBV3-1/TRBV3-2 | CASSLGGTTLHF | TGTGCCAGCAGCCTCGGGGGGACCACCCTCCACTTT
. | . | TRBJ2-7 | TRBV11-2 | CASSFRGEDSHYEQYF | TGTGCCAGCAGCTTCAGAGGTGAGGACAGCCACTACGAGCAGTACTTC
. | . | TRBJ1-2 | TRBV5-1 | CASSLGLSYGYTF | TGCGCCAGCAGCTTGGGACTCTCCTATGGCTACACCTTC
. | . | TRBJ2-2 | TRBV5-4 | CASSLEWQGELFF | TGTGCCAGCAGCTTGGAGTGGCAGGGGGAGCTGTTTTTT
. | . | TRBJ1-4 | TRBV5-5 | CASSSTGPYEKLFF | TGTGCCAGCAGCTCGACAGGACCTTATGAAAAACTGTTTTTT
. | . | TRBJ1-4 | TRBV3-1/TRBV3-2 | CASSHRSQGLEKLFF | TGTGCCAGCAGCCATAGGTCACAGGGCCTGGAAAAACTGTTTTTT
. | . | TRBJ1-1 | TRBV2 | CASSDDIPKAFF | TGTGCCAGCAGTGATGACATCCCAAAAGCTTTCTTT
. | TRBD1 | TRBJ1-3 | TRBV19 | CASSLRTGTGNTIYF | TGTGCCAGTAGTCTCCGGACAGGGACTGGAAACACCATATATTTT
once | TRBD2 | TRBJ2-3 | TRBV19 | CASRGLAGGKDTQYF | TGTGCCAGCCGGGGACTAGCGGGAGGGAAAGATACGCAGTATTTT
. | . | TRBJ2-1 | TRBV4-1 | CASSQPRFGGGPNEQFF | TGCGCCAGCAGCCAACCCCGGTTTGGGGGGGGCCCGAATGAGCAGTTCTTC
once | . | TRBJ2-7 | TRBV28 | CASREAEGYRWEQYF | TGTGCCAGCAGGGAGGCGGAGGGCTACCGATGGGAGCAGTACTTC
. | TRBD1 | TRBJ1-1 | TRBV2 | CACALVQGTVAFF | TGTGCCTGCGCTTTGGTTCAGGGGACAGTGGCTTTCTTT
. | . | TRBJ2-3 | TRBV27 | CASREAGRIDTQYF | TGTGCCAGCAGGGAAGCGGGTCGCATAGATACGCAGTATTTT
few | TRBD2 | TRBJ2-1 | TRBV5-1 | CASSLHLSGRGQFF | TGCGCCAGCAGCCTACACCTTAGCGGGAGAGGGCAGTTCTTC
. | TRBD2 | TRBJ2-2 | TRBV3-1/TRBV3-2 | CASSPGGAAGELFF | TGTGCCAGCAGCCCCGGGGGGGCTGCCGGGGAGCTGTTTTTT
. | TRBD1 | TRBJ2-1 | TRBV6-4 | CASSEDRASSYNEQFF | TGTGCCAGCAGTGAAGACAGGGCTAGCTCCTACAATGAGCAGTTCTTC
. | . | TRBJ1-5 | TRBV18 | CASSPDFYSNQPQHF | TGTGCCAGCTCACCTGACTTTTATAGCAATCAGCCCCAGCATTTT
. | . | TRBJ2-7 | TRBV28 | CASSLPQGSYEQYF | TGTGCCAGCAGTCTTCCTCAGGGTTCTTACGAGCAGTACTTC
. | . | TRBJ1-1 | TRBV20-1 | CSDVRDSEAFF | TGCAGTGATGTACGGGATTCTGAAGCTTTCTTT
few | . | TRBJ1-5 | TRBV4-3 | CASSPDRYSNQPQHF | TGCGCCAGCAGCCCAGACAGATATAGCAATCAGCCCCAGCATTTT
. | TRBD2 | TRBJ2-7 | TRBV5-1 | CASSLSWGGEQYF | TGCGCCAGCAGCTTGAGTTGGGGGGGCGAGCAGTACTTC
. | . | TRBJ2-1 | TRBV5-1 | CASSLGGSVDEQFF | TGCGCCAGCAGCTTGGGAGGGTCGGTGGATGAGCAGTTCTTC
. | . | TRBJ1-3 | TRBV5-1 | CASSFDTSGNTIYF | TGCGCCAGCAGCTTCGACACCTCTGGAAACACCATATATTTT
. | TRBD1 | TRBJ1-2 | TRBV7-8 | CASSFQDRGNGYTF | TGTGCCAGCAGCTTCCAGGACAGGGGCAACGGCTACACCTTC
. | . | TRBJ2-7 | TRBV7-3 | CASSLTVGPWDEQYF | TGTGCCAGCAGCTTAACAGTGGGGCCCTGGGACGAGCAGTACTTC
. | . | TRBJ1-2 | TRBV30 | CAWSPPANYGYTF | TGTGCCTGGTCCCCCCCCGCTAACTATGGCTACACCTTC
once | . | TRBJ1-6 | TRBV7-6 | CASSLEPHTRSSYNSPLHF | TGTGCCAGCAGCTTAGAGCCCCACACCCGGAGCTCCTATAATTCACCCCTCCACTTT
. | TRBD1 | TRBJ1-1 | TRBV2 | CASTLSDRGNTEAFF | TGTGCCAGCACTCTTTCCGACAGGGGGAACACTGAAGCTTTCTTT
. | TRBD1 | TRBJ1-1 | TRBV5-5 | CASSTGPDRSNTEAFF | TGTGCCAGCAGCACGGGACCGGACAGGTCGAACACTGAAGCTTTCTTT
. | . | TRBJ2-1 | TRBV5-1 | CASSLAAWRQFF | TGCGCCAGCAGCTTGGCGGCGTGGAGGCAGTTCTTC
few | . | TRBJ2-3 | TRBV9 | CASSVYRADTQYF | TGTGCCAGCAGCGTCTACAGGGCAGATACGCAGTATTTT
. | TRBD1 | TRBJ1-6 | TRBV3-1/TRBV3-2 | CASSRDRGNSPLHF | TGTGCCAGCAGCCGGGACAGGGGTAATTCACCCCTCCACTTT
. | . | TRBJ1-2 | TRBV5-5 | CASSLGAGAGYYGYTF | TGTGCCAGCAGCTTGGGTGCAGGTGCAGGGTACTATGGCTACACCTTC
. | TRBD1 | TRBJ1-1 | TRBV5-1 | CASSLGGDRGGEAFF | TGCGCCAGCAGCTTGGGTGGGGACAGGGGCGGTGAAGCTTTCTTT
. | . | TRBJ1-1 | TRBV7-2 | CASSPNPSLRTEAFF | TGTGCCAGCAGCCCTAACCCCTCCCTGCGCACTGAAGCTTTCTTT
. | . | TRBJ2-1 | TRBV3-1/TRBV3-2 | CASNGGSYNEQFF | TGTGCCAGCAACGGGGGCTCCTACAATGAGCAGTTCTTC
once | . | TRBJ1-4 | TRBV11-2 | CASSPGAGNEKLFF | TGTGCCAGCAGTCCAGGGGCGGGTAATGAAAAACTGTTTTTT
. | . | TRBJ1-2 | TRBV9 | CASSRGGFDYGYTF | TGTGCCAGCAGTAGGGGGGGTTTTGACTATGGCTACACCTTC
. | TRBD1 | TRBJ1-5 | TRBV30 | CAFSTGGKNQPQHF | TGTGCCTTTTCGACAGGGGGCAAAAATCAGCCCCAGCATTTT
. | . | TRBJ1-1 | TRBV11-3 | CASSRTLNTEAFF | TGTGCCAGCAGCCGTACACTGAACACTGAAGCTTTCTTT
. | TRBD2 | TRBJ2-2 | TRBV5-4 | CASARGLAGGRPGELFF | TGTGCCAGCGCTAGGGGACTAGCGGGGGGGCGGCCCGGGGAGCTGTTTTTT
large | . | TRBJ2-5 | TRBV5-1 | CASSLQGGKQETQYF | TGCGCCAGCAGCTTGCAGGGCGGGAAGCAAGAGACCCAGTACTTC
once | TRBD1 | TRBJ2-5 | TRBV10-3 | CAIRSGGVETQYF | TGTGCCATCAGGTCAGGGGGCGTAGAGACCCAGTACTTC
. | . | TRBJ1-6 | TRBV14 | CASSLQGYGSPLHF | TGTGCCAGCAGCCTACAGGGTTATGGTTCACCCCTCCACTTT